A selection of T cell receptor beta chains follows, all from one sample in a study of cytomegalovirus exposure and HLA in healthy donors. Generated by immunoSEQ multiplex PCR, the TCRdb table keeps only in-frame clones and is missing some. The table lists about 130,000 clones, almost 90% of them singletons. Specimen: PBMCs. These receptors were collected from a young man in good health and CMV-seronegative. Each CDR3 is given with its conserved first and last residue. D genes are given only for firm matches. Clone size, where shown, is once, few, many, or a class for clones that have expanded.

D gene	V gene	clone size	CDR3 length	J gene	CDR3 protein	CDR3 DNA
.	TRBV7-9	.	14	TRBJ1-2	CASSLATGTYGYTF	TGTGCCAGCAGCTTAGCTACAGGGACCTATGGCTACACCTTC
TRBD2	TRBV10-3	.	16	TRBJ2-1	CATTTGTSGAVNEQFF	TGTGCCACAACGACAGGGACTAGCGGGGCCGTAAATGAGCAGTTCTTC
TRBD1	TRBV9	.	14	TRBJ2-2	CASRGQGDTGELFF	TGTGCTAGCAGGGGACAGGGGGACACCGGGGAGCTGTTTTTT
.	TRBV5-1	few	14	TRBJ1-4	CASRDSLGSEKLFF	TGCGCCAGCCGAGACAGTTTGGGTAGTGAAAAACTGTTTTTT
.	TRBV6-4	.	13	TRBJ2-7	CASTPITRDEQYF	TGTGCCAGCACCCCCATAACCCGGGACGAGCAGTACTTC
.	TRBV6-1	.	14	TRBJ2-7	CASSEAGGPYEQYF	TGTGCCAGCAGTGAAGCAGGGGGTCCCTACGAGCAGTACTTC
.	TRBV9	once	16	TRBJ2-2	CASSVFSGRNTGELFF	TGTGCCAGCAGCGTATTTAGCGGCCGTAACACCGGGGAGCTGTTTTTT
TRBD2	TRBV27	.	15	TRBJ2-1	CASSLLAGVVNEQFF	TGTGCCAGCAGTCTTCTAGCGGGAGTCGTCAATGAGCAGTTCTTC
.	TRBV6-4	.	12	TRBJ1-2	CASSDSGFGYTF	TGTGCCAGCAGTGATTCCGGGTTTGGCTACACCTTC
.	TRBV5-1	.	15	TRBJ1-2	CASSYGDRGYYGYTF	TGCGCCAGCAGCTATGGGGACCGGGGGTATTATGGCTACACCTTC
.	TRBV2	once	13	TRBJ2-5	CASSEEGEETQYF	TGTGCCAGCAGTGAAGAAGGGGAAGAGACCCAGTACTTC
TRBD2	TRBV10-3	.	15	TRBJ2-5	CAISESLGGRETQYF	TGTGCCATCAGTGAGTCTCTTGGCGGGAGAGAGACCCAGTACTTC
TRBD1	TRBV6-1	.	15	TRBJ2-3	CASSPTRQGRDTQYF	TGTGCCAGCAGTCCAACACGACAGGGAAGAGATACGCAGTATTTT
TRBD1	TRBV4-3	.	15	TRBJ1-2	CASSQDGQAVDGYTF	TGCGCCAGCAGCCAAGATGGACAGGCAGTAGATGGCTACACCTTC
TRBD2	TRBV6-5	.	16	TRBJ2-1	CASSSRLAGSYNEQFF	TGTGCCAGCAGTTCTCGACTAGCTGGGTCCTACAATGAGCAGTTCTTC
.	TRBV18	.	12	TRBJ2-5	CASSPYGETQYF	TGTGCCAGCTCACCATACGGAGAGACCCAGTACTTC
TRBD2	TRBV19	.	17	TRBJ2-7	CASSTSGVAGSSYEQYF	TGTGCCAGTAGTACCTCTGGGGTAGCGGGAAGCTCCTACGAGCAGTACTTC
TRBD1	TRBV7-2	.	14	TRBJ2-5	CASSSRQGRETQYF	TGTGCCAGCAGCTCCCGACAGGGACGGGAGACCCAGTACTTC
.	TRBV9	.	13	TRBJ1-1	CASSPDPGFEAFF	TGTGCCAGCAGCCCCGACCCGGGGTTTGAAGCTTTCTTT
.	TRBV5-1	.	14	TRBJ2-5	CASSLAGPWETQYF	TGCGCCAGCAGCTTGGCCGGTCCGTGGGAGACCCAGTACTTC
TRBD1	TRBV5-6	.	16	TRBJ1-2	CASSKGQGARLYGYTF	TGTGCCAGCAGCAAGGGACAGGGGGCGCGGCTCTATGGCTACACCTTC
.	TRBV5-1	once	15	TRBJ1-1	CASSLARQLNTEAFF	TGCGCCAGCAGCTTGGCCAGGCAGTTGAACACTGAAGCTTTCTTT
.	TRBV5-1	.	14	TRBJ1-5	CASSLGGINQPQHF	TGCGCCAGCAGCTTGGGAGGAATCAATCAGCCCCAGCATTTT
.	TRBV7-8	.	11	TRBJ2-1	CASSSSIEQFF	TGTGCCAGCAGTTCTAGCATTGAGCAGTTCTTC
.	TRBV7-2	.	15	TRBJ1-3	CASSMTGLMANTIYF	TGTGCCAGCAGCATGACAGGTCTGATGGCAAACACCATATATTTT
.	TRBV30	.	15	TRBJ2-5	CAWSVGSGVQETQYF	TGTGCCTGGAGTGTAGGTTCGGGAGTCCAAGAGACCCAGTACTTC
TRBD1	TRBV2	.	13	TRBJ1-1	CASSQNTGEEAFF	TGTGCCAGCAGCCAAAATACAGGGGAGGAAGCTTTCTTT
TRBD2	TRBV6-4	.	16	TRBJ2-1	CASSDSIGLGNNEQFF	TGTGCCAGCAGTGACTCGATTGGACTAGGGAACAATGAGCAGTTCTTC
TRBD2	TRBV7-9	once	16	TRBJ2-1	CASTSPSGVPYNEQFF	TGTGCCAGCACCTCCCCTAGCGGGGTACCCTACAATGAGCAGTTCTTC
.	TRBV7-9	.	13	TRBJ2-2	CASSLLGAGELFF	TGTGCCAGCAGCTTATTAGGGGCCGGGGAGCTGTTTTTT
TRBD2	TRBV5-1	.	15	TRBJ2-3	CASSLSGRGADTQYF	TGCGCCAGCAGCTTGAGCGGGAGAGGCGCAGATACGCAGTATTTT
TRBD2	TRBV7-9	.	14	TRBJ2-7	CASSISGRPYEQYF	TGTGCCAGCAGCATTAGCGGGAGGCCCTACGAGCAGTACTTC
.	TRBV9	.	14	TRBJ1-3	CASKGGVSGNTIYF	TGTGCCAGCAAAGGGGGGGTCTCTGGAAACACCATATATTTT
.	TRBV5-1	.	12	TRBJ2-5	CASSRDTETQYF	TGCGCCAGCAGCAGGGACACAGAGACCCAGTACTTC
.	TRBV6-1	.	13	TRBJ1-2	CASSERRNYGYTF	TGTGCCAGCAGTGAACGCAGGAACTATGGCTACACCTTC
.	TRBV9	.	15	TRBJ2-5	CASSPGNPIGETQYF	TGTGCCAGCAGCCCAGGGAACCCAATCGGGGAGACCCAGTACTTC
TRBD1	TRBV29-1	.	13	TRBJ2-7	CSVSGTGSYEQYF	TGCAGCGTTTCCGGGACAGGGAGTTACGAGCAGTACTTC
.	TRBV5-6	.	14	TRBJ2-6	CASCLGAGANVLTF	TGTGCCAGCTGTTTAGGGGCTGGGGCCAACGTCCTGACTTTC
TRBD1	TRBV7-9	.	18	TRBJ1-6	CASSPSRGGQGGNSPLHF	TGTGCCAGCAGCCCCAGCCGAGGGGGCCAAGGGGGTAATTCACCCCTCCACTTT
.	TRBV28	.	12	TRBJ1-2	CASRRPAYGYTF	TGTGCCAGCAGGCGGCCGGCCTATGGCTACACCTTC
TRBD1	TRBV30	.	14	TRBJ1-1	CASHSGGGLTEAFF	TGTGCCTCCCATTCCGGAGGGGGCTTAACTGAAGCTTTCTTT
TRBD2	TRBV10-3	.	15	TRBJ2-1	CAISLTSGRINEQFF	TGTGCCATCAGCCTGACTAGCGGGAGGATCAATGAGCAGTTCTTC
TRBD2	TRBV4-3	.	20	TRBJ2-3	CASSQWVGKLAGEGTDTQYF	TGCGCCAGCAGCCAATGGGTTGGTAAGCTAGCGGGAGAAGGCACAGATACGCAGTATTTT
TRBD2	TRBV30	.	17	TRBJ2-7	CACSSRTSGISIYEQYF	TGTGCCTGCTCCAGTCGGACTAGCGGGATTTCCATCTACGAGCAGTACTTC
.	TRBV4-1	.	16	TRBJ2-7	CASSQGPRTSHYEQYF	TGCGCCAGCAGCCAAGGTCCTCGGACAAGCCACTACGAGCAGTACTTC
.	TRBV14	.	14	TRBJ2-4	CASSQGGSRNIQYF	TGTGCCAGCAGCCAGGGTGGTAGCAGAAACATTCAGTACTTC
.	TRBV14	.	16	TRBJ2-3	CASSLLGGGPTDTQYF	TGTGCCAGCAGCCTCCTCGGCGGAGGCCCTACAGATACGCAGTATTTT
TRBD1	TRBV9	.	15	TRBJ1-3	CASRAGQAAGNTIYF	TGTGCCAGCAGAGCTGGACAGGCGGCGGGAAACACCATATATTTT
.	TRBV5-6	.	13	TRBJ1-1	CASSEVTGVGAFF	TGTGCCAGCAGCGAAGTTACGGGGGTTGGCGCTTTCTTT
TRBD1	TRBV6-6	.	16	TRBJ1-1	CATLPGTTGTYTEAFF	TGTGCCACCTTGCCAGGCACGACAGGGACGTACACTGAAGCTTTCTTT
.	TRBV7-3	.	14	TRBJ2-3	CASSPTRDSDTQYF	TGTGCCAGCAGCCCCACCAGAGACTCAGATACGCAGTATTTT
.	TRBV11-2	.	11	TRBJ1-3	CASSRGGTIYF	TGTGCCAGCAGCCGCGGGGGGACCATATATTTT
.	TRBV7-9	.	19	TRBJ2-4	CASTFFPPDTSLAKNIQYF	TGTGCCAGCACCTTCTTTCCACCGGACACTTCCCTGGCCAAAAACATTCAGTACTTC
.	TRBV19	.	13	TRBJ2-7	CASSGLFPYEQYF	TGTGCCAGTAGTGGACTTTTCCCGTACGAGCAGTACTTC
.	TRBV5-1	.	14	TRBJ1-1	CASSFEGLGFEAFF	TGCGCCAGCAGCTTTGAGGGTTTAGGGTTTGAAGCTTTCTTT
TRBD1	TRBV29-1	.	13	TRBJ2-7	CSVQGQGAREQYF	TGCAGCGTTCAGGGACAGGGGGCAAGAGAGCAGTACTTC
TRBD1	TRBV25-1	.	13	TRBJ2-7	CASLRQGSYEQYF	TGTGCCAGCTTAAGACAGGGATCCTACGAGCAGTACTTC
.	TRBV6-5	.	12	TRBJ1-2	CASSYGAGGYTF	TGTGCCAGCAGTTACGGGGCCGGAGGCTACACCTTC
.	TRBV7-2	.	15	TRBJ2-7	CASSLIPASTYEQYF	TGTGCCAGCAGCTTAATTCCCGCTTCTACCTACGAGCAGTACTTC